Reported below is one TCR beta chain. Its target antigen remains unknown. Per-nucleotide qualities are absent, and no much larger clonotype sits a single base away. The sample is drawn from a study of CD8+ T cells in alopecia areata (dated by TCRdb to the late 2010s). Describing the broader study: The treated patients, all with moderate-to-severe alopecia areata, were enrolled in an open-label pilot trial of oral tofacitinib given at 5 to 10 mg twice daily. Scalp tissue and sorted CD4+ and CD8+ peripheral blood T cells from patchy and totalis/universalis alopecia areata patients and from healthy controls were covered by human TCRbeta sequencing. immunoSEQ multiplex PCR using 35 Vbeta forward primers and 13 Jbeta reverse primers was used to amplify TCRbeta CDR3 regions. Biopsies were taken from tofacitinib-treated patients at baseline and at 4 and 24 weeks of treatment, and a later scalp biopsy was taken in several of the tofacitinib-treated patients. RNA was extracted with the PAXgene miRNA kit for fixed scalp, the miRNeasy kit for PBMCs, and the RNeasy kit for mouse skin. Patients stayed on tofacitinib for 6 to 18 months and then had 6 months of follow-up off drug so that delayed response and recurrence could be assessed. Scalp clonality was compared across normal scalp (n=4), patchy alopecia areata scalp (n=8), and alopecia totalis/universalis scalp (n=8). High-throughput TCRbeta sequencing was used to examine T cell clonal expansion in alopecia areata in both the C3H/HeJ mouse model and human patients.

The library came from the immunoSEQ multiplex PCR assay. RNA was extracted from all samples and reverse transcribed into cDNA as template for TCR sequencing. SuperScript III was used to make first-strand cDNA, primed with a 2:1 mix of oligo-dT and random hexamers. A synthetic immune receptor repertoire was used to measure amplification bias, and any remaining bias was corrected computationally. The study's own analysis went as follows. Raw reads were preprocessed for error removal, and CDR3 was defined according to IMGT conventions as running from the conserved cysteine to phenylalanine. Clonality was computed by normalizing Shannon entropy by log2 of the number of productive unique TCRs and subtracting the result from 1. Whether scalp clones were CD4 or CD8 was inferred by matching scalp TCRbeta sequences against CD4 and CD8 repertoires sorted from blood. This immuneACCESS table, as held by TCRdb, lists in-frame sequences with V and J called but not all clones. Of the missing ones, under half trace to an unresolved V gene in checked studies; the others have no known cause. D and trimming were read from the DNA, whereas the V and J calls and clone size are those reported in that table. The sample profile shows approximately 150,000 clones; just over 65% of them were found once. The top ten clonotypes cover about an eighth of the sample.

The intended sense of this specimen's time point label: baseline before oral tofacitinib. Lesional scalp punch biopsies and peripheral blood were obtained from alopecia areata patients. PBMCs were separated by density centrifugation and stained for CD3, CD4 and CD8, after which CD4+ and CD8+ T cells were sorted on a FACSAria. The CDR3, cysteine through phenylalanine, is 15 amino acids long. Of the read, only the CDR3 DNA is kept; its 45 bases are in frame from base 1. The germline V gene encodes CDR1 SEHNR and CDR2 FQNEAQ (reference sequence). Germline trimming amounts to 8 bases on V and 0 bases on J, with 5 as the count of junction bases outside the gene matches. The full study reports these points: Compared with mice, TCR sequences shared between patients were less clear, possibly partly because of HLA diversity across the patient population. Resident alphabeta T cells in normal human skin are also sequenced, complicating scalp TCR repertoire analysis, unlike mouse skin dominated by gammadelta T cells. Compared with normal scalp, lesional scalp, particularly in alopecia totalis/universalis, had higher clonality and more expanded CD8+ clones, which suggests antigenic drive.

This material consisted of CD8+ T cells sorted from blood, taken at week 0. The sequence links TRBV7-9 to TRBJ2-2; 8 bases in the middle match TRBD1. The TCR comes from a human donor with alopecia areata. The nucleotides read TGTGCCAGCCGAACGGGACAGGCGAACACCGGGGAGCTGTTTTTT. Translated, this gives CASRTGQANTGELFF.